Below are 28 T cell receptor beta chains sequenced from a single sample in a study of T-cell memory formation after mild COVID-19. TCRdb recomputed calls from the 5' RACE reads with MiXCR, one row per CDR3 protein. This sample has some 350,000 distinct CDR3 sequences, with 15% to 20% found just once. The sample comprised PBMCs or a T cell subset sorted from them (not recorded which). These receptors came from a man aged 18 to 29 who had mild COVID-19 (a few samples of this study predate the infection). Cell type and time point are not known.

This clonotype was found a few times. The chain's CDR3 is CASSRLPGGGSEKLFF. CDR3 in DNA: TGCGCCAGCAGCCGGCTTCCAGGGGGTGGGTCGGAAAAACTGTTTTTT. The chain carries TRBV4-1 and TRBJ1-4, with 7 nucleotides matching TRBD1. The V gene end was trimmed by 4 bases and the J gene end by 8 bases; junction bases not matched to a gene: 13. Germline CDR1 reads MGHRA; CDR2 reads YSYEKL. There are 16 residues in the CDR3.

This chain joins TRBV25-1 and TRBJ2-5, with 7 positions matching TRBD2. J lost 5 bases, V lost 3 bases, and 6 bases had no gene match. This CDR3 is 14 amino acids long. Germline CDR1 and CDR2: MGHDK and SYGVNS. The DNA for the CDR3 is TGTGCCAGCAGTGAGGGAGGGGCCGGGGAGACCCAGTACTTC. Its translation is CASSEGGAGETQYF.

The rearrangement links TRBV7-9 to TRBJ1-5; the match to TRBD1 covers 7 bases. The CDR3 covers 15 residues. Germline V CDR1 and CDR2: SEHNR, FQNEAQ (reference sequence). Trimming removed 5 bases from V and 0 bases from J; junction bases left unmatched: 4. CDR3: CASSITGDSNQPQHF. The CDR3 region has the DNA TGTGCCAGCAGCATAACAGGGGATAGCAATCAGCCCCAGCATTTT.

This clonotype has only a few counts. The chain links TRBV19 to TRBJ2-2; D uncertain. CDR1 and CDR2 (germline): LNHDA, SQIVND (reference sequence). With 6 bases removed from V and 1 base from J, the gap between germline ends came to 15 bases. The length of the CDR3 is 16 residues. CDR3 loop: CASSPRRAGNTGELFF. The CDR3 nucleotides read TGTGCCAGTAGCCCTCGAAGGGCCGGGAACACCGGGGAGCTGTTTTTT.

This clonotype was picked up a small number of times. The chain is built from TRBV6-5 and TRBJ2-7; TRBD1 aligns across 10 bases. The CDR3 is 14 residues long. V lost 2 bases and J lost 4; bases outside the gene matches: 2. Germline-derived CDR1 and CDR2 are MNHEY and SVGAGI. The CDR3 is CASSYRDRGYEQYV. CDR3 sequence (DNA): TGTGCCAGCAGTTACAGGGACAGGGGTTACGAGCAGTACGTC.

This clonotype was counted only a few times. J is TRBJ2-4 and V is TRBV29-1; 10 nucleotides line up with TRBD2. There are 14 residues in the CDR3. Germline trimming cut 6 bases from V and 8 bases from J; bases unmatched to any gene: 10. Germline values: CDR1 SQVTM, CDR2 ANQGSEA. DNA of the CDR3: TGCAGCGTGACTATAGCGGGGGGAGGAGACATTCAGTACTTC. As protein: CSVTIAGGGDIQYF.

The chain has TRBV4-2 and TRBJ2-7, with D unresolved. The CDR3 covers 14 residues. Trimming left V 1 base short and J 2 bases short, with 9 bases between. The germline V gene has CDR1 LGHNA and CDR2 YNFKEQ. DNA for the CDR3: TGTGCCAGCAGCCAAGGAGAAGGGCCCTACGAGCAGTACTTC. Translated, it gives CASSQGEGPYEQYF.

The V and J genes are TRBV6-2 or TRBV6-3 and TRBJ2-5; 7 bases line up with TRBD2. J gave up 5 bases and V 7 bases, and 19 bases lay outside the gene matches. The CDR3 is 17 residues long. Germline CDR1 reads MNHEY; CDR2 reads SVGEGT. CDR3 DNA: TGTGCCAGCAAAGCCGGCCTTGGCCTAGCGGTACGGGAGACCCAGTACTTC. This encodes CASKAGLGLAVRETQYF.

This clonotype was seen at least ten times. The V and J genes are TRBV9 and TRBJ2-1; D not resolved. This CDR3 has 13 amino acids. Germline V CDR1 and CDR2: SGDLS, YYNGEE. Trimming shortened V by 4 bases and J by 4 bases, and 9 bases separated the two germline ends. This CDR3 reads CASSINGYNEQFF. Written as DNA, the CDR3 is TGTGCCAGCAGCATTAACGGGTACAATGAGCAGTTCTTC.

This clonotype was detected only a few times. This chain connects TRBV7-2 to TRBJ2-7; TRBD2 matches at 8 bases. Trimming removed 4 bases from V and 0 bases from J; junction bases left unmatched: 5. Germline CDR1 reads SGHTA; CDR2 reads FQGNSA. CDR3 size: 15 residues. CDR3: CASSSTGGNSYEQYF. The CDR3 DNA reads TGTGCCAGCAGCTCCACGGGGGGGAACTCCTACGAGCAGTACTTC.

This clonotype was counted only a few times. J is TRBJ1-1 and V is TRBV18; D is uncertain. Trimming cost V 5 bases and J 0 bases, with 4 bases left between them. This CDR3 is 12 amino acids long. CDR1 KGHSH and CDR2 LQKENI come from the germline V gene. The CDR3: CASSRMNTEAFF. CDR3 coding DNA: TGTGCCAGCTCAAGGATGAACACTGAAGCTTTCTTT.

This sequence joins TRBV7-3 and TRBJ2-2, with 7 positions matching TRBD1. Germline-derived CDR1 and CDR2 are SGHTA and FQGTGA. This CDR3 contains 16 residues. J gave up 0 bases and V 2 bases, and 3 bases lay outside the gene matches. The CDR3 here is CASSLVGTANTGELFF. CDR3 nucleotide sequence: TGTGCCAGCAGCTTAGTAGGGACAGCGAACACCGGGGAGCTGTTTTTT. The full variable domain, with the rest looked up from reference TRBV7-3 and TRBJ2-2, is GAGVSQTPSNKVTEKGKYVELRCDPISGHTALYWYRQSLGQGPEFLIYFQGTGAADDSGLPNDRFFAVRPEGSVSTLKIQRTERGDSAVYLCASSLVGTANTGELFFGEGSRLTVL.

The J gene is TRBJ1-2, the V gene TRBV11-2; 7 bases map to TRBD1. The germline gives CDR1 SGHAT, CDR2 FQNNGV. With V trimmed by 3 bases and J by 8 bases, 6 bases remained unmatched. The CDR3 is 13 residues long. The CDR3 DNA is TGTGCCAGCAGCTTCGACAGGGAGGTCGGCTACACCTTC. Its translation: CASSFDREVGYTF.

This clonotype was recorded a few times. This chain joins TRBV18 and TRBJ2-1, with a possible D match to TRBD2 (6 bases). V was clipped by 5 bases and J by 2 bases, with 16 bases between them. The CDR3 runs to 16 residues. Germline CDR1 KGHSH, CDR2 LQKENI. CDR3 sequence (DNA): TGTGCCAGCTCAGCGGGACTCCAAGGACCCTACAATGAGCAGTTCTTC. Translating it yields CASSAGLQGPYNEQFF.

This clonotype was observed a few times. This chain links TRBV10-3 with TRBJ2-1; a weak D match, TRBD2 (5 bases). The CDR3 is 15 amino acids. From germline, CDR1 is ENHRY and CDR2 SYGVKD. Trimming left V 6 bases short and J 4 bases short, with 16 bases between. CDR3 sequence reads: CAIRRIGDEYNEQFF. DNA of the CDR3: TGTGCCATCAGGAGGATCGGGGATGAGTACAATGAGCAGTTCTTC.

This chain joins TRBV12-3 or TRBV12-4 and TRBJ2-5; possibly TRBD1 or TRBD2 for D (6 bases each). With 3 bases removed from V and 5 bases from J, the gap between germline ends came to 13 bases. This CDR3 comprises 14 residues. The CDR3 DNA reads TGTGCCAGCAGTTTGGGGGCGGGAACTGAGACCCAGTACTTC. Amino acid sequence: CASSLGAGTETQYF.

V usage is TRBV5-6 and J usage is TRBJ1-1; D gene unclear. The CDR3 has 13 amino acids. Germline lookup yields CDR1 SGHDT and CDR2 YYEEEE. V dropped 1 base and J dropped 10 bases, with 14 bases sitting between them. The CDR3 is CASSLWERAAAFF. CDR3 nucleotides: TGTGCCAGCAGCTTGTGGGAGAGGGCAGCAGCTTTCTTT.

The chain recombines TRBV14 with TRBJ2-2; D remains ambiguous. This CDR3 has 15 amino acids. V lost 1 base to trimming and J lost 7 bases, with 13 bases between them. The germline CDR1 and CDR2 sequences are SGHDN and FVKESK. Here the CDR3 reads CASSQGRLRFGELFF. In DNA, the CDR3 is TGTGCCAGCAGCCAAGGCAGGCTAAGATTCGGGGAGCTGTTTTTT.

This clonotype was detected many times. This chain joins TRBV5-1 and TRBJ1-1, with TRBD1 matching 7 bases. V was pared by 4 bases and J by 0 bases, with 12 bases of the junction left unmatched. The germline CDR1 and CDR2 sequences are SGHRS and YFSETQ. This CDR3 spans 17 amino acids. The CDR3 sequence is CASSQRQGEFMNTEAFF. For the CDR3, the DNA is TGCGCCAGCAGCCAAAGACAGGGAGAGTTCATGAACACTGAAGCTTTCTTT.

In its sample, this clonotype was seen a few times. This rearrangement joins TRBV5-6 to TRBJ1-5, with D possibly being TRBD1 (5 bases). Germline lookup yields CDR1 SGHDT and CDR2 YYEEEE. Trimming took 4 bases from V and 4 from J, leaving 12 bases between them. The CDR3 sequence is 14 residues long. The CDR3 DNA follows: TGTGCCAGCAGCGGGTACGGGGGTAATCAGCCCCAGCATTTT. Its translation: CASSGYGGNQPQHF.

This clonotype was recorded at least ten times. The gene calls are TRBV5-1 and TRBJ2-1; D is tentatively TRBD1 or TRBD2 (5 bases each). With 2 bases removed from V and 0 bases from J, the gap between germline ends came to 9 bases. This CDR3 has 15 residues. Germline loops: CDR1 SGHRS, CDR2 YFSETQ. The CDR3 loop is CASSLGAGSYNEQFF. The CDR3 nucleotides are TGCGCCAGCAGCTTAGGGGCGGGCTCCTACAATGAGCAGTTCTTC.

This clonotype has ten or more counts. The chain recombines TRBV27 with TRBJ2-7; TRBD1 aligns across 10 bases. CDR1 and CDR2 (germline): MNHEY, SMNVEV (reference sequence). The CDR3 length is 16 residues. The V gene end was trimmed by 5 bases and the J gene end by 3 bases; junction bases not matched to a gene: 10. The CDR3 is CASSPYPTGGHYEQYF. CDR3 sequence (DNA): TGTGCCAGCAGTCCCTACCCGACAGGGGGCCACTACGAGCAGTACTTC.

This clonotype turned up a few times. This chain uses TRBV29-1 with TRBJ1-3, with unresolved D. Germline CDR1 is SQVTM and CDR2 is ANQGSEA. The ends were cut back, 1 base at V and 0 bases at J, with 7 bases in the middle. The length of the CDR3 is 14 residues. The CDR3 sequence: CSVEGSPSGNTIYF. The CDR3 DNA reads as TGCAGCGTTGAAGGGTCACCCTCTGGAAACACCATATATTTT. The full variable domain, with the rest looked up from reference TRBV29-1 and TRBJ1-3, is SAVISQKPSRDICQRGTSLTIQCQVDSQVTMMFWYRQQPGQSLTLIATANQGSEATYESGFVIDKFPISRPNLTFSTLTVSNMSPEDSSIYLCSVEGSPSGNTIYFGEGSWLTVV.

This clonotype was detected a few times. V is TRBV29-1 and J is TRBJ2-2; the match to TRBD1 covers 8 bases. The germline V gene encodes CDR1 SQVTM and CDR2 ANQGSEA. CDR3 size: 14 residues. V trimming: 3 bases; J trimming: 4 bases; junction bases outside the gene matches: 4. The CDR3 is CSVEVDRATGELFF. Here the CDR3 DNA reads TGCAGCGTTGAGGTGGACAGGGCCACCGGGGAGCTGTTTTTT.

This chain links TRBV10-3 with TRBJ2-3; either TRBD1 or TRBD2 may supply D (5 bases each). The germline CDR1 and CDR2 sequences are ENHRY and SYGVKD. The CDR3 totals 15 residues. Trimming left V 5 bases short and J 2 bases short, with 14 bases between. The CDR3 coding sequence is TGTGCCATCAGTCATGGGGGTCGAATCACAGATACGCAGTATTTT. Amino acid sequence: CAISHGGRITDTQYF.

This clonotype was observed a few times. Here the CDR3 DNA reads TGTGCCAGCAGTGTCTTCCTAGCGGGGGACGAGCAGTACTTC. This translates into CASSVFLAGDEQYF. The chain uses TRBV7-9 and TRBJ2-7; TRBD2 matches at 10 bases. This CDR3 has 14 residues. The germline gives CDR1 SEHNR, CDR2 FQNEAQ (reference sequence). Losses at the gene ends were 6 bases for V and 5 bases for J; bases not matched to a gene: 7.

The chain has TRBV11-2 and TRBJ2-4; tentative D call: TRBD1 (6 bases). V shed 4 bases and J shed 5 bases, with 9 bases lying between them. The CDR3 is 13 amino acids. Germline values: CDR1 SGHAT, CDR2 FQNNGV. CDR3 loop: CASSSGTQNIQYF. The CDR3, as DNA: TGTGCCAGCAGCTCTGGGACACAAAACATTCAGTACTTC.

This clonotype came up a few times. The J gene is TRBJ1-1, the V gene TRBV4-3; perhaps TRBD1 as D (6 bases). V lost 3 bases to trimming and J lost 6 bases, with 11 bases between them. CDR3 length: 13 residues. The germline V gene encodes CDR1 LGHNA and CDR2 YSLEER. In nucleotides, the CDR3 is TGCGCCAGCAGCCACAGGGGAAGCCCTGAAGCTTTCTTT. It yields the protein CASSHRGSPEAFF.